This T cell receptor (beta chain) was recovered during a study of OX40 agonist ivuxolimab in advanced cancers. Study details: Ivuxolimab is a fully human IgG2 antibody that activates OX40 (CD134). Study-wide results and caveats: Low normalized clonal expansion also occurred in some nonresponding patients. More expanded clones were found, on average, in CD8+ than in CD4+ T cells. Clonal expansion from baseline to week 6 occurred in both CD4+ and CD8+ T cells.

This CDR3 region has 20 residues. The germline CDR1 and CDR2 sequences are SGDLS and YYNGEE. V gave up 0 bases and J gave up 0 bases; unmatched junction bases: 9. Remarks on this clone: The antigen is undetermined.

Assay used: immunoSEQ multiplex PCR; TCRdb lists only in-frame clones, some missing. The data show roughly 65,000 clones, approximately 91% seen once. The TCR sequence derives from an adult with an advanced solid tumor such as melanoma, head and neck, liver or kidney cancer. Source: CD4+ or CD8+ T cells sorted from blood, taken in a trial of the OX40 agonist ivuxolimab. This chain joins TRBV9 and TRBJ2-2, with 12 bases fitting TRBD2. The CDR3, as DNA: TGTGCCAGCAGCGTAGCCACCGGAGGACTAGCGGGGTCGAACACCGGGGAGCTGTTTTTT. Encoded protein: CASSVATGGLAGSNTGELFF. Drawing the rest from reference TRBV9 and TRBJ2-2, the complete variable domain is DSGVTQTPKHLITATGQRVTLRCSPRSGDLSVYWYQQSLDQGLQFLIQYYNGEERAKGNILERFSAQQFPDLHSELNLSSLELGDSALYFCASSVATGGLAGSNTGELFFGEGSRLTVL.